Presented here are 21 T cell receptor beta chains from one specimen sequenced in a study of blood T cell repertoires in COVID-19. Produced via immunoSEQ multiplex PCR; TCRdb's table is partial and in-frame only. This sample has tens of thousands of clones; around four fifths occur once, and the top ten carry 15% to 25%. The sequenced sample consisted of peripheral blood. These receptors came from a man aged 30 to 39 with COVID-19, enrolled during active disease.

The CDR3 loop reads CASSEEVEMWRPQHF. The CDR3 DNA is TGTGCCAGCAGTGAAGAGGTCGAGATGTGGAGGCCCCAGCATTTT. The chain links TRBV2 to TRBJ1-5, with D uncertain. This CDR3 region has 15 residues. V lost 1 base and J 9 bases, leaving 16 bases between the germline ends. Per germline, CDR1 SNHLY and CDR2 FYNNEI.

The rearrangement links TRBV7-7 to TRBJ2-5; 8 bases are a match to TRBD1. CDR3 length equals 15 residues. With V trimmed by 3 bases and J by 1 base, 4 bases remained unmatched. The germline V gene has CDR1 SSHAT and CDR2 FNYEAQ (reference sequence). The CDR3, as DNA: TGTGCCAGCAGCTTTGGCAGGGGGCTCCAAGAGACCCAGTACTTC. It is translated as CASSFGRGLQETQYF.

There are a few counts of this clone. The chain joins TRBV27 to TRBJ1-1; possibly TRBD1 for D (5 bases). The V gene lost 1 base and the J gene lost 4 bases, with 16 bases spanning the gap. The CDR3 totals 16 residues. Germline CDR1 reads MNHEY; CDR2 reads SMNVEV (reference sequence). The CDR3 DNA reads TGTGCCAGCAGTTTATTTAGCTCCTCAGGGATCACTGAAGCTTTCTTT. Amino acids: CASSLFSSSGITEAFF.

The CDR3 nucleotides read TGTGCCAGCAGTCATCCCCGACAGGGACCCACCTACGAGCAGTACTTC. Protein sequence: CASSHPRQGPTYEQYF. The chain employs TRBV28 and TRBJ2-7; 7 bases match TRBD1. After removal of 5 bases from V and 2 bases from J, the junction contained 12 bases not matched to a gene. Germline CDR1 MDHEN, CDR2 SYDVKM. The CDR3 runs to 16 residues.

This chain uses TRBV4-1 with TRBJ2-6; 7 bases map to TRBD1. The CDR3 has 16 residues. Germline V gene data show CDR1 as MGHRA and CDR2 as YSYEKL. Trimming took 0 bases from V and 2 from J; bases not matched to a gene: 1. The CDR3 spells CASSQEGTAGANVLTF. DNA of the CDR3: TGCGCCAGCAGCCAAGAGGGGACAGCTGGGGCCAACGTCCTGACTTTC.

The rearrangement links TRBV12-3 or TRBV12-4 to TRBJ2-5; D not certain. V dropped 6 bases and J dropped 7 bases, with 12 bases sitting between them. There are 12 residues in the CDR3. As DNA, the CDR3 is TGTGCCAGCAGCCCCCGCGTCGGGACCCAGTACTTC. Its translation is CASSPRVGTQYF.

Details on this clone: At one of its ends the junction is not consistent with the germline gene, which may arise from a read error. The rearrangement links TRBV4-1 to TRBJ2-7, with 11 bases identical to TRBD2. CDR1 is MGHRA and CDR2 is YSYEKL in the germline V gene. This CDR3 contains 13 residues. The CDR3 sequence is CASTRPGLAVPIF. CDR3 nucleotide sequence: TGCGCCAGCACCCGTCCGGGACTAGCGGTACCTATCTTC.

This clone came up once. CDR3: CASGGQGLSGANVLTF. Written as DNA, the CDR3 is TGTGCCAGCGGGGGACAGGGACTCTCTGGGGCCAACGTCCTGACTTTC. The rearrangement uses TRBV5-4 and TRBJ2-6, with 9 bases matching TRBD1. The ends lost 7 bases at V and 0 bases at J; junction bases unmatched: 5. The CDR3 runs to 16 residues. Looked up from germline, CDR1 is SGHNT and CDR2 is YYREEE (reference sequence).

Written as DNA, the CDR3 is TGTGCCAGCAGTCCCGGGGGGCGGCACACCGGGGAGCTGTTTTTT. The encoded protein is CASSPGGRHTGELFF. The chain couples TRBV6-2 or TRBV6-3 to TRBJ2-2, with a tentative D call TRBD2 (7 bases). CDR1 MNHEY and CDR2 SVGEGT come from the germline V gene. V lost 5 bases and J lost 3, with 13 bases in between. The CDR3 consists of 15 residues.

This clone has only one observation. The rearrangement links TRBV4-2 to TRBJ2-7, with 7 bases fitting TRBD2. Losses at the gene ends were 1 base for V and 5 bases for J; bases not matched to a gene: 8. The CDR3 length is 15 residues. Germline CDR1 reads LGHNA; CDR2 reads YNFKEQ. The CDR3 loop reads CASSQGGGEGHEQYF. The CDR3 DNA reads as TGTGCCAGCAGCCAAGGCGGCGGGGAGGGCCACGAGCAGTACTTC.

V gene TRBV28 combines with J gene TRBJ1-2, with 9 bases identical to TRBD1. This CDR3 is 15 amino acids long. Per the germline V gene, CDR1 is MDHEN and CDR2 is SYDVKM. V shed 8 bases, J shed 2 bases, and the junction held 9 bases outside the gene matches. CDR3 residues: CASVPSGTGNYGYTF. CDR3 DNA: TGTGCCAGCGTTCCCTCAGGGACAGGGAACTATGGCTACACCTTC.

The chain links TRBV11-1 to TRBJ2-1, with D maybe TRBD1 (6 bases). Trimming pared 0 bases from V and 4 bases from J, leaving 13 bases between. Germline-derived CDR1 and CDR2 are SGHAT and FQDESV (reference sequence). This CDR3 has 16 amino acids. The chain's CDR3 is CASSLATGRIYNEQFF. CDR3 bases: TGTGCCAGCAGCTTAGCCACAGGGAGAATTTACAATGAGCAGTTCTTC.

This clone has a single count. This chain uses TRBV4-1 with TRBJ2-7, with D maybe TRBD1 (6 bases). V was clipped by 3 bases and J by 5 bases, with 14 bases between them. This CDR3 has 14 amino acids. Germline V gene lookup returns CDR1 MGHRA and CDR2 YSYEKL. The CDR3 sequence: CASSHTGSEDEQYF. The CDR3 DNA is TGCGCCAGCAGCCATACAGGGTCGGAAGACGAGCAGTACTTC.

The gene calls are TRBV6-2 or TRBV6-3 and TRBJ2-7, with 9 nucleotides matching TRBD2. CDR3 length: 15 amino acids. V lost 0 bases and J lost 5; bases outside the gene matches: 5. Germline CDR1 and CDR2: MNHEY and SVGEGT. CDR3 in DNA: TGTGCCAGCAGTTACTCGGCTAGCGGGGTCGACGAGCAGTACTTC. It yields the protein CASSYSASGVDEQYF.

A word on this clone: Other DNA sequences from this sample encode an identical CDR3 as well. The rearrangement links TRBV28 to TRBJ1-3, with a possible D match to TRBD1 (5 bases). Germline CDR1 and CDR2: MDHEN and SYDVKM. The ends were cut back, 3 bases at V and 0 bases at J, with 6 bases in the middle. The CDR3 loop spans 14 amino acids. The CDR3 nucleotides read TGTGCCAGCAGTTTCGGGGGCTCTGGAAACACCATATATTTT. It translates to CASSFGGSGNTIYF.

V gene TRBV9 combines with J gene TRBJ2-2; 11 positions match TRBD1. CDR1 and CDR2 (germline): SGDLS, YYNGEE. This CDR3 has 16 residues. Germline trimming cut 3 bases from V and 4 bases from J; bases unmatched to any gene: 5. The CDR3 sequence: CASSEGTGGGTGELFF. The CDR3 DNA is TGTGCCAGCAGCGAGGGGACAGGGGGAGGCACCGGGGAGCTGTTTTTT.

The chain carries TRBV6-5 and TRBJ1-1, with 11 bases aligning to TRBD1. V lost 7 bases and J lost 4; bases outside the gene matches: 2. CDR1 and CDR2 (germline): MNHEY, SVGAGI. The CDR3 loop spans 13 amino acids. In nucleotides, the CDR3 is TGTGCCAGCACGGGGACAGGGGGCACTGAAGCTTTCTTT. Amino acids: CASTGTGGTEAFF.

The chain uses TRBV5-5 and TRBJ2-2; 9 bases are a match to TRBD1. The CDR3 has 15 amino acids. The V segment lost 5 bases and the J segment 1 base; nucleotides outside the gene matches: 3. The germline V gene encodes CDR1 SGHKS and CDR2 YYEKEE (reference sequence). The CDR3 sequence: CASRAGQGNTGELFF. CDR3 nucleotide sequence: TGTGCCAGCAGGGCGGGACAGGGGAACACCGGGGAGCTGTTTTTT.

The chain joins TRBV19 to TRBJ1-2; D gene unclear. Looked up from germline, CDR1 is LNHDA and CDR2 is SQIVND (reference sequence). This CDR3 is built from 15 residues. With 0 bases removed from V and 11 bases from J, the gap between germline ends came to 19 bases. This CDR3 is CASSIDLEMPGSYTF. As DNA, the CDR3 is TGTGCCAGTAGTATAGATCTGGAGATGCCTGGCAGTTACACCTTC.

This clone has only one observation. The chain recombines TRBV7-2 with TRBJ1-2; 10 nucleotides match TRBD1. This CDR3 contains 15 residues. Unmatched junction bases numbered 5, after V lost 7 bases and J lost 0 bases. Germline V CDR1 and CDR2: SGHTA, FQGNSA. CDR3: CASTVGQGANYGYTF. CDR3 bases: TGTGCCAGCACCGTTGGACAGGGGGCTAACTATGGCTACACCTTC.

This clone has just one count. This rearrangement joins TRBV6-2 or TRBV6-3 to TRBJ2-3, with a weak D call TRBD2 (5 bases). This CDR3 is built from 13 residues. Germline assignment: CDR1 MNHEY and CDR2 SVGEGT. V was cut by 6 bases and J by 8 bases, with 15 bases left in between. The CDR3 protein is CASSSVGGGTQYF. The CDR3 DNA is TGTGCCAGCAGCTCCGTTGGAGGCGGTACGCAGTATTTT.